The 10 T cell receptor beta chains in this list originate from one sample, sequenced in a study of post-analysis software for immune sequencing data. Prepared libraries of TCR beta cDNA carried unique molecular identifiers. A single record per CDR3 protein comes from TCRdb applying MiXCR to the PCR reads. The top ten hold 4.9% of the sample, which has 700,000 to 900,000 distinct CDR3 sequences, around 45% seen once. Study-level points and caveats: Patients carried roughly five TRBV segments more frequently than controls did, and TRBV5-6, TRBV5-1 and TRBV20-1 were among them.

No cognate antigen is known for these TCRs. Source material: blood. The receptors were sampled from a girl aged 10-17 years with multiple sclerosis.

The chain employs TRBV28 and TRBJ2-6, with D perhaps TRBD1 (6 bases). V dropped 3 bases and J dropped 1 base, with 10 bases sitting between them. CDR3 size: 16 residues. CDR1 is MDHEN, CDR2 SYDVKM, per germline. In DNA form, the CDR3 reads TGTGCCAGCAGTTTGCTGGGGGCGTCTGGGGCCAACGTCCTGACTTTC. Its protein product is CASSLLGASGANVLTF.

The rearrangement joins TRBV29-1 to TRBJ2-3, with 8 bases that match TRBD2. Germline CDR1 SQVTM, CDR2 ANQGSEA. Trimming removed 6 bases from V and 4 bases from J; junction bases left unmatched: 6. CDR3 length equals 13 residues. CDR3: CSVAGTSPDTQYF. DNA for the CDR3: TGCAGCGTCGCTGGGACTAGTCCAGATACGCAGTATTTT.

This clonotype appeared a few times. This rearrangement joins TRBV10-3 to TRBJ2-1; 7 positions agree with TRBD2. The germline V gene encodes CDR1 ENHRY and CDR2 SYGVKD. V was clipped by 7 bases and J by 0 bases; unmatched bases: 9. This CDR3 contains 16 residues. This CDR3 reads CAITDLGGSSYNEQFF. For the CDR3, the DNA is TGTGCCATCACGGACCTCGGGGGGAGCTCCTACAATGAGCAGTTCTTC.

The chain recombines TRBV6-5 with TRBJ2-7; D uncertain. V lost 4 bases, J lost 5 bases, and 12 bases lay in between. This CDR3 region has 13 residues. Germline V gene lookup returns CDR1 MNHEY and CDR2 SVGAGI. The CDR3 reads CASSFAGPNEQYF. For the CDR3, the DNA is TGTGCCAGCAGTTTTGCAGGCCCGAACGAGCAGTACTTC.

This clonotype was seen only a few times. The chain combines TRBV7-2 with TRBJ2-3; D is ambiguous. CDR1 is SGHTA and CDR2 is FQGNSA in the germline V gene. The CDR3 has 14 residues. The V and J ends lost 2 bases and 1 base respectively, with 7 bases between them. The CDR3 sequence is CASSLNGRTDTQYF. CDR3 nucleotide sequence: TGTGCCAGCAGCTTAAACGGCCGCACAGATACGCAGTATTTT.

This clonotype was picked up a small number of times. This chain connects TRBV10-2 to TRBJ2-3, with 15 bases fitting TRBD2. Trimming cost V 8 bases and J 5 bases; bases outside gene matches: 2. The CDR3 is 14 amino acids. CDR1 is WSHSY, CDR2 SAAADI, per germline. The CDR3 DNA follows: TGCGCCAGCGCGGGACTAGCGGGGGGAGATACGCAGTATTTT. Translation: CASAGLAGGDTQYF.

This clonotype came up once. V gene TRBV10-3 combines with J gene TRBJ1-5; possible D gene TRBD1, 5 bases. The CDR3 is 17 amino acids. Trimming pared 3 bases from V and 4 bases from J, leaving 19 bases between. Looked up from germline, CDR1 is ENHRY and CDR2 is SYGVKD. The CDR3: CAISDKGPDSWNQPQHF. Here the CDR3 DNA reads TGTGCCATCAGTGATAAGGGACCGGATTCATGGAATCAGCCCCAGCATTTT.

This clonotype occurred a few times. V is TRBV5-1 and J is TRBJ2-5, with D tentatively TRBD1 or TRBD2 (5 bases each). The tail of the sequence fits TRBJ2-7 better, so the J call may be wrong. This CDR3 comprises 11 residues. The germline CDR1 and CDR2 sequences are SGHRS and YFSETQ. The CDR3 here is CASSGGSEQYF. The CDR3, as DNA: TGCGCCAGCAGCGGGGGTAGCGAGCAGTACTTC.

The chain couples TRBV28 to TRBJ2-3; D is perhaps TRBD2 (5 bases). The V end lost 4 bases, the J end lost 6 bases, and 17 bases lay between the germline ends. This CDR3 has 15 residues. Germline assignment: CDR1 MDHEN and CDR2 SYDVKM. CDR3 region: CASSSAELAKDTQYF. The CDR3 DNA is TGTGCCAGCAGTTCAGCGGAGCTGGCTAAGGATACGCAGTATTTT. Full variable domain (remainder filled in from reference TRBV28 and TRBJ2-3): DVKVTQSSRYLVKRTGEKVFLECVQDMDHENMFWYRQDPGLGLRLIYFSYDVKMKEKGDIPEGYSVSREKKERFSLILESASTNQTSMYLCASSSAELAKDTQYFGPGTRLTVL.

This clonotype was seen a handful of times. This chain connects TRBV5-1 to TRBJ2-7, with D hard to call. The V gene's germline CDR1 is SGHRS and CDR2 YFSETQ. Deletions cut 3 bases from V and 3 bases from J, with 10 bases between. The CDR3 spans 13 residues. DNA of the CDR3: TGCGCCAGCAGCTCACAACTCGGCTACGAGCAGTACTTC. Its translation: CASSSQLGYEQYF.